This is a list of T cell receptor beta chains from one sample in a study of Tregs in tolerant kidney transplant recipients. Some clones are missing from TCRdb's copy, which holds only in-frame ones; the method was immunoSEQ multiplex PCR. This table holds approximately 90,000 clones, around nine tenths found once. Input material: CD8+ T cells from blood. These receptors all stem from a human donor in good health. Both conserved end residues are part of each CDR3. D genes are given only for firm matches. Not all rows give a size; the values are once, few, many and, for expanded clones, a class.

J gene: TRBJ2-5
V gene: TRBV9
clone size: -
D gene: -
CDR3 protein: CASSGETQYF
CDR3 DNA: TGTGCCAGCAGCGGTGAGACCCAGTACTTC

J gene: TRBJ2-7
V gene: TRBV2
clone size: -
D gene: TRBD1
CDR3 protein: CAKQGDQYEQYF
CDR3 DNA: TGTGCCAAACAGGGGGATCAATACGAGCAGTACTTC

J gene: TRBJ2-1
V gene: TRBV10-2
clone size: -
D gene: TRBD2
CDR3 protein: CASSPRRGELYNEQFF
CDR3 DNA: TGCGCCAGCAGTCCCCGACGGGGGGAGCTCTACAATGAGCAGTTCTTC

J gene: TRBJ2-7
V gene: TRBV5-1
clone size: -
D gene: TRBD2
CDR3 protein: CASSLATGGYEQYF
CDR3 DNA: TGCGCCAGCAGCTTGGCGACGGGGGGCTACGAGCAGTACTTC

J gene: TRBJ2-2
V gene: TRBV18
clone size: -
D gene: TRBD2
CDR3 protein: CASSPWRGREDDTGELFF
CDR3 DNA: TGTGCCAGCTCACCATGGCGTGGGCGGGAGGACGACACCGGGGAGCTGTTTTTT

J gene: TRBJ2-5
V gene: TRBV5-1
clone size: -
D gene: -
CDR3 protein: CASSLRPRELQETQYF
CDR3 DNA: TGCGCCAGCAGCTTGAGGCCCCGCGAGCTACAAGAGACCCAGTACTTC

J gene: TRBJ1-2
V gene: TRBV29-1
clone size: -
D gene: -
CDR3 protein: CSVGDGNYGYTF
CDR3 DNA: TGCAGCGTTGGGGATGGCAACTATGGCTACACCTTC

J gene: TRBJ2-5
V gene: TRBV13
clone size: -
D gene: TRBD1
CDR3 protein: CASSLWDSLQETQYF
CDR3 DNA: TGTGCCAGCAGCTTGTGGGACAGCCTCCAAGAGACCCAGTACTTC

J gene: TRBJ1-2
V gene: TRBV7-9
clone size: few
D gene: -
CDR3 protein: CASSPLRPSITGGYTF
CDR3 DNA: TGTGCCAGCAGCCCGTTGCGGCCCAGCATTACGGGCGGCTACACCTTC

J gene: TRBJ1-1
V gene: TRBV29-1
clone size: -
D gene: -
CDR3 protein: CSVVGGTEAFF
CDR3 DNA: TGCAGCGTTGTCGGGGGTACTGAAGCTTTCTTT

J gene: TRBJ2-7
V gene: TRBV6-1
clone size: -
D gene: -
CDR3 protein: CASSPGVSSYEQYF
CDR3 DNA: TGTGCCAGCAGCCCTGGGGTCTCCTCCTACGAGCAGTACTTC

J gene: TRBJ2-5
V gene: TRBV7-8
clone size: -
D gene: TRBD1
CDR3 protein: CATTGQGQETQYF
CDR3 DNA: TGTGCCACCACGGGACAGGGGCAAGAGACCCAGTACTTC

J gene: TRBJ2-2
V gene: TRBV7-6
clone size: few
D gene: -
CDR3 protein: CASSKAGTSNTGELFF
CDR3 DNA: TGTGCCAGCAGCAAGGCCGGGACTTCGAACACCGGGGAGCTGTTTTTT

J gene: TRBJ2-3
V gene: TRBV4-1
clone size: -
D gene: -
CDR3 protein: CASSTTSAVDTQYF
CDR3 DNA: TGCGCCAGCAGCACCACATCCGCGGTAGATACGCAGTATTTT

J gene: TRBJ2-7
V gene: TRBV10-3
clone size: -
D gene: TRBD1
CDR3 protein: CAISGIWDSSYEQYF
CDR3 DNA: TGTGCCATCAGTGGGATCTGGGACAGCTCCTACGAGCAGTACTTC

J gene: TRBJ1-2
V gene: TRBV30
clone size: once
D gene: TRBD1
CDR3 protein: CASHSGGGQGIYGYTF
CDR3 DNA: TGTGCCTCCCATTCTGGTGGGGGACAGGGTATATATGGCTACACCTTC

J gene: TRBJ2-2
V gene: TRBV9
clone size: -
D gene: -
CDR3 protein: CASSVRDPGELFF
CDR3 DNA: TGTGCCAGCAGCGTAAGGGACCCCGGGGAGCTGTTTTTT

J gene: TRBJ2-1
V gene: TRBV2
clone size: -
D gene: -
CDR3 protein: CAKTPHEQFF
CDR3 DNA: TGTGCCAAAACCCCCCATGAGCAGTTCTTC

J gene: TRBJ2-7
V gene: TRBV5-6
clone size: -
D gene: -
CDR3 protein: CASSLGGVFYEQYF
CDR3 DNA: TGTGCCAGCAGCTTGGGAGGGGTCTTCTACGAGCAGTACTTC

J gene: TRBJ1-1
V gene: TRBV4-1
clone size: -
D gene: -
CDR3 protein: CASSPPLGALGTEAFF
CDR3 DNA: TGCGCCAGCAGCCCACCCCTGGGAGCTCTAGGCACTGAAGCTTTCTTT

J gene: TRBJ1-2
V gene: TRBV7-9
clone size: -
D gene: TRBD1
CDR3 protein: CASSPGTVYGYTF
CDR3 DNA: TGTGCCAGCAGCCCCGGGACAGTCTATGGCTACACCTTC

J gene: TRBJ1-1
V gene: TRBV7-9
clone size: -
D gene: TRBD1
CDR3 protein: CASSLRDRGFTEAFF
CDR3 DNA: TGTGCCAGCAGCCTCCGGGACAGGGGTTTCACTGAAGCTTTCTTT